These 18 T cell receptor beta chains were sequenced from one sample in a study of control samples from healthy donors and cancer patients. The repertoire was sequenced with immunoSEQ multiplex PCR; TCRdb's copy has only in-frame clones and lacks some. The data contain 170,000 or so clones, roughly 91% of them singletons. Sequenced input: blood. The receptors here all came from a young man in good health.

A word on this clone: At one end the junction does not follow the germline gene, possibly because of a read error. The rearrangement joins TRBV7-3 to TRBJ2-1; TRBD2 matches at 8 bases. The CDR3 is 15 amino acids. Germline CDR1 and CDR2: SGHTA and FQGTGA. CDR3 sequence: CASSLTGGPSNEQFF. CDR3 DNA sequence: TGTGCCAGCAGCCTAACGGGGGGGCCATCCAATGAGCAGTTCTTC.

The rearrangement joins TRBV3-1 (or the pseudogene TRBV3-2) to TRBJ2-5; D is possibly TRBD2 (6 bases). CDR3 length: 16 amino acids. V lost 0 bases and J lost 5, with 16 bases in between. Germline CDR1 is LGHDT and CDR2 is YNNKEL (reference sequence). The CDR3 is CASSQELSSRGETQYF. CDR3 nucleotides: TGTGCCAGCAGCCAAGAGTTGTCTAGCCGGGGGGAGACCCAGTACTTC.

This chain joins TRBV2 and TRBJ1-1; the D gene is possibly TRBD1 (6 bases). This CDR3 has 13 amino acids. V was trimmed by 5 bases and J by 11 bases, leaving 18 bases between them. CDR1 is SNHLY and CDR2 is FYNNEI in the germline V gene. The CDR3 nucleotides read TGTGCCAGCAGTAAACCAGGGGACCCTGGGGCTTTCTTT. This translates into CASSKPGDPGAFF.

The chain employs TRBV7-2 and TRBJ1-1; perhaps TRBD1 as D (6 bases). This CDR3 is built from 16 residues. Germline V gene sequence: CDR1 SGHTA, CDR2 FQGNSA. The V and J ends lost 5 bases and 8 bases respectively, with 24 bases between them. The CDR3 DNA reads as TGTGCCAGCAGCCCCGCCGGACTTCTCTTGGGGGGCGAAGCTTTCTTT. As protein: CASSPAGLLLGGEAFF.

The chain joins TRBV3-1 (or the pseudogene TRBV3-2) to TRBJ1-1; D call uncertain. V was trimmed by 1 base and J by 1 base, leaving 7 bases between them. This CDR3 is 14 amino acids long. Germline CDR1 LGHDT, CDR2 YNNKEL (reference sequence). For the CDR3, the DNA is TGTGCCAGCAGCCAAGGACGGAGGAACACTGAAGCTTTCTTT. Residues: CASSQGRRNTEAFF.

The chain uses TRBV30 and TRBJ2-1, with TRBD2 matching 10 bases. The V gene end was trimmed by 4 bases and the J gene end by 8 bases; junction bases not matched to a gene: 14. The CDR3 loop spans 16 amino acids. CDR1 GTSNPN and CDR2 SVGIG come from the germline V gene (reference sequence). The CDR3 DNA is TGTGCCTGGATTAAGGGAAGCGGGGGGGCTATCTATGAGCAGTTCTTC. It is translated as CAWIKGSGGAIYEQFF.

The CDR3 sequence: CASSQRLAEADTQYF. The CDR3 nucleotides are TGTGCCAGCAGCCAACGACTAGCAGAGGCAGATACGCAGTATTTT. The chain is built from TRBV14 and TRBJ2-3; 7 nucleotides line up with TRBD2. Germline-derived CDR1 and CDR2 are SGHDN and FVKESK. CDR3 length equals 15 residues. Losses at the gene ends were 2 bases for V and 4 bases for J; bases not matched to a gene: 6.

The chain has TRBV5-1 and TRBJ2-5, with D tentatively TRBD1 (5 bases). With 6 bases removed from V and 2 bases from J, the gap between germline ends came to 8 bases. The CDR3 runs 12 residues. Germline CDR1 SGHRS, CDR2 YFSETQ. The CDR3 loop is CASTREQETQYF. The CDR3 DNA is TGCGCCAGCACCAGGGAACAAGAGACCCAGTACTTC. The whole variable domain, filled in from reference TRBV5-1 and TRBJ2-5, reads KAGVTQTPRYLIKTRGQQVTLSCSPISGHRSVSWYQQTPGQGLQFLFEYFSETQRNKGNFPGRFSGRQFSNSRSEMNVSTLELGDSALYLCASTREQETQYFGPGTRLLVL.

Points on this clone: This sample also contains other DNA sequences that code for the same CDR3. This CDR3 reads CASSSSGGDNEQFF. CDR3 nucleotide sequence: TGTGCCAGCAGTTCTAGCGGGGGGGACAATGAGCAGTTCTTC. The rearrangement joins TRBV7-9 to TRBJ2-1, with 12 bases lining up with TRBD2. Germline CDR1 is SEHNR and CDR2 is FQNEAQ (reference sequence). The CDR3 contains 14 residues. J lost 5 bases, V lost 6 bases, and 2 bases had no gene match.

The chain recombines TRBV19 with TRBJ1-1; D is undetermined. The ends were cut back, 3 bases at V and 5 bases at J, with 13 bases in the middle. The CDR3 covers 14 residues. Germline values: CDR1 LNHDA, CDR2 SQIVND (reference sequence). The CDR3 spells CASSIVPPRTEAFF. In nucleotides, the CDR3 is TGTGCCAGTAGTATTGTCCCCCCGCGGACTGAAGCTTTCTTT.

The chain combines TRBV11-3 with TRBJ1-1, with D possibly being TRBD1 (6 bases). The germline V gene has CDR1 SGHNT and CDR2 YENEEA. The V gene lost 0 bases and the J gene lost 5 bases, with 16 bases spanning the gap. This CDR3 has 16 residues. This chain's CDR3 is CASSLERVGGRTEAFF. CDR3 DNA: TGTGCCAGCAGCTTAGAAAGGGTCGGGGGGCGAACTGAAGCTTTCTTT.

The chain links TRBV19 to TRBJ1-5; D gene unclear. Looked up from germline, CDR1 is LNHDA and CDR2 is SQIVND (reference sequence). Deletions cut 5 bases from V and 0 bases from J, with 5 bases between. The CDR3 is 13 residues long. The CDR3 reads CASSRTSNQPQHF. In DNA, the CDR3 is TGTGCCAGTAGTCGCACTAGCAATCAGCCCCAGCATTTT.

This chain uses TRBV14 with TRBJ2-6; D remains unclear. Trimming pared 3 bases from V and 4 bases from J, leaving 10 bases between. In germline, CDR1 is SGHDN, CDR2 FVKESK. The CDR3 is 15 amino acids. CDR3 in DNA: TGTGCCAGCAGCCATCAAAGGATAGGGGCCAACGTCCTGACTTTC. It is translated as CASSHQRIGANVLTF.

The chain joins TRBV9 to TRBJ2-3; 11 bases are a match to TRBD2. J lost 0 bases, V lost 2 bases, and 2 bases had no gene match. CDR1 SGDLS and CDR2 YYNGEE come from the germline V gene. The CDR3 sequence is 16 residues long. CDR3 in DNA: TGTGCCAGCAGCGTTCTAGCGGGGGGAAGCACAGATACGCAGTATTTT. Residues: CASSVLAGGSTDTQYF.

The chain uses TRBV9 and TRBJ2-1; D possibly matches TRBD1 or TRBD2 (6 bases each). This CDR3 is built from 15 residues. CDR1 is SGDLS and CDR2 is YYNGEE in the germline V gene. Trimming left V 3 bases short and J 10 bases short, with 20 bases between. CDR3 region: CASSARQIRGEEQFF. CDR3 nucleotide sequence: TGTGCCAGCAGCGCGCGGCAGATAAGGGGGGAAGAGCAGTTCTTC.

The chain is built from TRBV18 and TRBJ2-5; the match to TRBD1 covers 7 bases. CDR3 size: 15 residues. The germline CDR1 and CDR2 sequences are KGHSH and LQKENI. The ends lost 3 bases at V and 4 bases at J; junction bases unmatched: 8. CDR3 amino acids: CASSPRQGPGETQYF. The CDR3 nucleotides read TGTGCCAGCTCACCTCGACAGGGACCGGGAGAGACCCAGTACTTC.

The chain combines TRBV4-2 with TRBJ1-3, with D maybe TRBD1 (5 bases). The CDR3 length is 16 residues. The V gene lost 0 bases and the J gene lost 0 bases, with 9 bases spanning the gap. Germline V gene data show CDR1 as LGHNA and CDR2 as YNFKEQ. DNA of the CDR3: TGTGCCAGCAGCCAAGAGCAGACAGTCTCTGGAAACACCATATATTTT. This sequence encodes CASSQEQTVSGNTIYF.

The V gene is TRBV7-2, the J gene TRBJ2-3; no clear D gene. Germline values: CDR1 SGHTA, CDR2 FQGNSA. The CDR3 is 15 residues long. V was trimmed by 6 bases and J by 0 bases, leaving 13 bases between them. CDR3 loop: CASSRKALSTDTQYF. The CDR3 DNA reads TGTGCCAGCAGTAGAAAAGCTCTTAGCACAGATACGCAGTATTTT.